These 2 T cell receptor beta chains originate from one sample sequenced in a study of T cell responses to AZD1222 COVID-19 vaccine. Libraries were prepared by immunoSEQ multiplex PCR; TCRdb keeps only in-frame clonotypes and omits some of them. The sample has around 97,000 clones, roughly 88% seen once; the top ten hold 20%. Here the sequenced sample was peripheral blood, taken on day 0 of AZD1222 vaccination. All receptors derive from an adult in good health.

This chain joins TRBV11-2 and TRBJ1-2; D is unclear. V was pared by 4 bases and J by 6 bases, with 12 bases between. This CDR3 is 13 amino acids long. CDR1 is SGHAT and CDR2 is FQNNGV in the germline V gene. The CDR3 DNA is TGTGCCAGCAGCTCCCTTCTAGAGCATGGCTACACCTTC. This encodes CASSSLLEHGYTF.

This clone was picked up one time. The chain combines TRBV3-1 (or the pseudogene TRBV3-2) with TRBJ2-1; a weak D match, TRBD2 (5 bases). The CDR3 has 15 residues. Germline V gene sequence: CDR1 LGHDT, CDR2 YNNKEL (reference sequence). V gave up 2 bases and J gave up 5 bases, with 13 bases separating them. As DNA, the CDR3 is TGTGCCAGCAGCCAACCTGGACTGGTTAACAATGAGCAGTTCTTC. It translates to CASSQPGLVNNEQFF.